This T cell receptor (beta chain) was captured in a study of cytomegalovirus exposure and HLA in healthy donors. Vbeta (60) and Jbeta (13) primers were used in the PCR. Assay: immunoSEQ multiplex PCR; the TCRdb copy retains only in-frame clones and omits some. This sample carries 150,000 or so clones, about 75% of them seen once, and the ten largest clones take about 0.62%. V gave up 5 bases and J gave up 3 bases, with 10 bases separating them. The germline gives CDR1 SQVTM, CDR2 ANQGSEA. The CDR3 runs 12 residues. The chain employs TRBV29-1 and TRBJ1-2; tentatively, D is TRBD1 (6 bases). The receptor was derived from a male donor in good health and CMV-seronegative. Material for sequencing was PBMCs. The CDR3 protein is CSVRQDYYGYTF. The CDR3 DNA follows: TGCAGCGTTAGACAGGACTACTATGGCTACACCTTC.